The 20 T cell receptor beta chains below all came from one sample that was sequenced in a study of cytomegalovirus exposure and HLA in healthy donors. PCR employed 60 Vbeta and 13 Jbeta primers. Using immunoSEQ multiplex PCR, the repertoire was profiled, and TCRdb retains in-frame clones only, with some absent. The sample lists over 100,000 clones; 80% were seen once. Sequenced material: PBMCs. The receptor set was obtained from a young man in good health and CMV-seronegative.

This clone was seen a handful of times. V and J are TRBV6-4 and TRBJ2-2; the D gene is possibly TRBD2 (7 bases). The V and J ends lost 6 bases and 4 bases respectively, with 12 bases between them. The germline V gene has CDR1 MRHNA and CDR2 SNTAGT. This CDR3 has 14 residues. In DNA form, the CDR3 reads TGTGCCAGCAGGAGTGCGGGGGCCACCGGGGAGCTGTTTTTT. Translated, it gives CASRSAGATGELFF.

Only a few counts were recorded for this clone. J is TRBJ1-4 and V is TRBV10-3, with TRBD1 matching over 8 bases. Trimming took 0 bases from V and 4 from J; bases not matched to a gene: 4. This CDR3 is built from 16 residues. Germline V lookup: CDR1 ENHRY, CDR2 SYGVKD. The CDR3 bases are TGTGCCATCAGTGAGTCGCCGGACAGGGTTAATGAAAAACTGTTTTTT. It is translated as CAISESPDRVNEKLFF.

The chain recombines TRBV11-2 with TRBJ2-7, with TRBD2 as a possible D gene (6 bases). The CDR3 spans 14 residues. V lost 5 bases and J lost 2, with 13 bases in between. The germline gives CDR1 SGHAT, CDR2 FQNNGV. The CDR3 protein is CASSRLRGTYEQYF. As DNA, the CDR3 is TGTGCCAGCAGCAGACTTCGGGGGACCTACGAGCAGTACTTC. Based on the CDR3 plus reference TRBV11-2 and TRBJ2-7, the full variable domain is EAGVAQSPRYKIIEKRQSVAFWCNPISGHATLYWYQQILGQGPKLLIQFQNNGVVDDSQLPKDRFSAERLKGVDSTLKIQPAKLEDSAVYLCASSRLRGTYEQYFGPGTRLTVT.

The V gene is TRBV6-6, the J gene TRBJ1-4, with D hard to call. Trimming stripped 6 bases from V and 8 bases from J, with 13 bases between. The CDR3 sequence is 13 residues long. The V gene's germline CDR1 is MNHNY and CDR2 SVGAGI (reference sequence). The CDR3 region has the DNA TGTGCCAGCAGCCTTGAGCGGCGGGAAAAACTGTTTTTT. It yields the protein CASSLERREKLFF.

The chain is built from TRBV19 and TRBJ2-7, with TRBD1 matching 8 bases. After removal of 5 bases from V and 1 base from J, the junction contained 4 bases not matched to a gene. The germline V gene encodes CDR1 LNHDA and CDR2 SQIVND (reference sequence). The CDR3 loop spans 14 amino acids. The CDR3 bases are TGTGCCAGTAGTCCCCGACAGGGGTCCTACGAGCAGTACTTC. It yields the protein CASSPRQGSYEQYF.

The chain uses TRBV7-2 and TRBJ2-7; TRBD2 agrees at 9 bases. This CDR3 has 15 amino acids. Trimming at V came to 4 bases and at J to 0 bases, leaving 4 bases not matched to a gene. Germline V gene lookup returns CDR1 SGHTA and CDR2 FQGNSA. DNA of the CDR3: TGTGCCAGCAGCTCTAGCGGGGATAGCTCCTACGAGCAGTACTTC. Protein: CASSSSGDSSYEQYF.

This rearrangement joins TRBV5-1 to TRBJ2-7, with 10 bases matching TRBD1. Trimming at V came to 5 bases and at J to 2 bases, leaving 4 bases not matched to a gene. CDR3 length: 14 residues. In germline, CDR1 is SGHRS, CDR2 YFSETQ. The CDR3 sequence: CASRPGTGAYEQYF. In DNA, the CDR3 is TGCGCCAGCAGACCCGGGACAGGGGCCTACGAGCAGTACTTC.

V gene TRBV28 combines with J gene TRBJ2-3; D may be TRBD1 (6 bases). CDR3 length: 13 amino acids. Looked up from germline, CDR1 is MDHEN and CDR2 is SYDVKM. The V end was cut by 5 bases, the J end by 5 bases, with 11 bases between. The CDR3 DNA reads TGTGCCAGCAGTCCCACAGGGAGAGATACGCAGTATTTT. Amino acids: CASSPTGRDTQYF.

The chain links TRBV9 to TRBJ2-3; tentative D call: TRBD1 (5 bases). Trimming took 2 bases from V and 2 from J, leaving 15 bases between them. The CDR3 is 16 amino acids. Germline V gene sequence: CDR1 SGDLS, CDR2 YYNGEE. The CDR3: CASSVGQIGFTDTQYF. CDR3 coding DNA: TGTGCCAGCAGCGTTGGACAAATTGGTTTCACAGATACGCAGTATTTT.

This clone appeared a single time. The chain recombines TRBV19 with TRBJ1-1; possible D gene TRBD1, 5 bases. V was shortened by 4 bases and J by 0 bases, with 6 bases between the two germline ends. The germline CDR1 and CDR2 sequences are LNHDA and SQIVND (reference sequence). The CDR3 length is 13 residues. The CDR3 protein is CASSTQVNTEAFF. CDR3 DNA: TGTGCCAGTAGTACACAGGTGAACACTGAAGCTTTCTTT.

The rearrangement uses TRBV5-1 and TRBJ2-1, with 8 bases lining up with TRBD1. The J segment lost 8 bases and the V segment lost 4 bases, leaving 17 bases of the junction unmatched. Germline assignment: CDR1 SGHRS and CDR2 YFSETQ. This CDR3 has 17 residues. CDR3 amino acids: CASSKGPTGVVEHEQFF. DNA of the CDR3: TGCGCCAGCAGCAAAGGCCCGACAGGGGTCGTGGAGCATGAGCAGTTCTTC.

The gene calls are TRBV19 and TRBJ1-1, with 7 bases identical to TRBD1. The V segment lost 5 bases and the J segment 0 bases; nucleotides outside the gene matches: 6. Germline V gene lookup returns CDR1 LNHDA and CDR2 SQIVND (reference sequence). This CDR3 contains 15 residues. CDR3 bases: TGTGCCAGTAGTCCCTTCGGGACAGTGAACACTGAAGCTTTCTTT. It specifies CASSPFGTVNTEAFF.

The genes are TRBV5-6 and TRBJ2-2; TRBD2 matches 9 bases. V shed 1 base, J shed 2 bases, and the junction held 6 bases outside the gene matches. Germline CDR1 and CDR2: SGHDT and YYEEEE. The CDR3 covers 17 residues. CDR3 coding DNA: TGTGCCAGCAGCTTGCTCGGCGGGGGGGCCAACACCGGGGAGCTGTTTTTT. Its translation: CASSLLGGGANTGELFF.

V and J are TRBV28 and TRBJ2-7; a possible D gene is TRBD1 (6 bases). CDR3 length equals 16 residues. The germline CDR1 and CDR2 sequences are MDHEN and SYDVKM. Trimming pared 5 bases from V and 0 bases from J, leaving 17 bases between. In DNA form, the CDR3 reads TGTGCCAGCAGTCCCATTGAAGGGGACACCTCCTACGAGCAGTACTTC. Amino acid sequence: CASSPIEGDTSYEQYF.

The chain carries TRBV4-1 and TRBJ2-3; 9 nucleotides agree with TRBD1. V gave up 3 bases and J gave up 4 bases; unmatched junction bases: 8. The length of the CDR3 is 16 residues. Germline-derived CDR1 and CDR2 are MGHRA and YSYEKL. The CDR3 DNA reads as TGCGCCAGCAGCCAGATGGACAGGGGCGCGTCAGATACGCAGTATTTT. Residues: CASSQMDRGASDTQYF.

The genes are TRBV7-9 and TRBJ2-1; 9 positions agree with TRBD2. Germline V gives CDR1 SEHNR, CDR2 FQNEAQ (reference sequence). This CDR3 is built from 16 residues. With V trimmed by 1 base and J by 5 bases, 6 bases remained unmatched. The CDR3 here is CASSLGAGGRNNEQFF. The CDR3 region has the DNA TGTGCCAGCAGCTTAGGTGCGGGGGGGCGTAACAATGAGCAGTTCTTC.

This clone was observed a single time. J is TRBJ2-5 and V is TRBV5-4; 10 bases map to TRBD1. The CDR3 length is 15 residues. The V gene end was trimmed by 0 bases and the J gene end by 4 bases; junction bases not matched to a gene: 3. Looked up from germline, CDR1 is SGHNT and CDR2 is YYREEE (reference sequence). The CDR3 bases are TGTGCCAGCAGCTTGGAAAGGACAGGGGGAGAGACCCAGTACTTC. Its translation: CASSLERTGGETQYF. Looking up the rest from reference TRBV5-4 and TRBJ2-5 gives the full variable domain: ETGVTQSPTHLIKTRGQQVTLRCSSQSGHNTVSWYQQALGQGPQFIFQYYREEENGRGNFPPRFSGLQFPNYSSELNVNALELDDSALYLCASSLERTGGETQYFGPGTRLLVL.

J is TRBJ1-5 and V is TRBV10-1; TRBD1 might be the D (5 bases). This CDR3 has 14 amino acids. Germline CDR1 is WNHNN and CDR2 is SYGVQD (reference sequence). V was clipped by 4 bases and J by 0 bases, with 7 bases between them. CDR3 bases: TGCGCCAGCAGTGCAGGGCATAGCAATCAGCCCCAGCATTTT. Protein: CASSAGHSNQPQHF.

This chain uses TRBV25-1 with TRBJ2-1; D perhaps matches TRBD2 (5 bases). In germline, CDR1 is MGHDK, CDR2 SYGVNS. Trimming took 5 bases from V and 2 from J, leaving 16 bases between them. There are 16 residues in the CDR3. CDR3 loop: CASSPSPGDPYNEQFF. The DNA for the CDR3 is TGTGCCAGCAGTCCCTCCCCCGGGGATCCCTACAATGAGCAGTTCTTC.

This chain uses TRBV5-8 with TRBJ1-2, with 7 bases matching TRBD1. The CDR3 totals 14 residues. V was pared by 4 bases and J by 5 bases, with 8 bases of the junction left unmatched. Germline assignment: CDR1 SGHTS and CDR2 YDEGEE. CDR3 DNA: TGTGCCAGCAGCCCCCGGACAGGATCGTATGGCTACACCTTC. Encoded protein: CASSPRTGSYGYTF.